Listed below are T cell receptor beta chains from one sample, sequenced in a study of lymphopenia after photon versus proton radiotherapy. TCRdb keeps only in-frame clones here, not all; method: immunoSEQ multiplex PCR. There are approximately 47,000 clones in the sample; approximately 85% occur only once, and around 2% lies in the top ten. The specimen comprised peripheral blood, sampled from a patient treated with photon-based radiotherapy. The receptors here all came from a man aged 40-50 years with gastric cancer. The CDR3 runs from the conserved cysteine through the conserved F or W. D genes are given only for firm matches. Clone size is shown for a subset of rows, as once, few, many or a class of expanded clone.

DNA,CDR3,D,size,V,J
TGTGCCAGCAGCTTAGAGGGGCCAGATGAGCAGTTCTTC,CASSLEGPDEQFF,-,-,TRBV11-3,TRBJ2-1
TGCAGTGTTCGCGTCAGTGAGCAGTTCTTC,CSVRVSEQFF,-,-,TRBV20-1,TRBJ2-1
TGCGCCAGCAGCTTACAGGGGGCGAGCGAGCAGTACTTC,CASSLQGASEQYF,TRBD1,-,TRBV5-1,TRBJ2-7
TGTGCCAGTACCCCTGGGGACAGGGATAACTATGGCTACACCTTC,CASTPGDRDNYGYTF,TRBD1,-,TRBV19,TRBJ1-2
TGTGCCAGCATCCCTTGGGGGATGAACACTGAAGCTTTCTTT,CASIPWGMNTEAFF,-,once,TRBV7-9,TRBJ1-1
TGTGCCTGGGGGACGGACAGGGCCGCTGGAAACACCATATATTTT,CAWGTDRAAGNTIYF,TRBD1,-,TRBV30,TRBJ1-3
TGCAGCGTTGAGGGGTCCGCTGGCTACACCTTC,CSVEGSAGYTF,-,-,TRBV29-1,TRBJ1-2
TGTGCCAGCAGCTCCGAACAGATACCTAATTCACCCCTCCACTTT,CASSSEQIPNSPLHF,-,few,TRBV7-2,TRBJ1-6
TGTGCCAGTGCGGGACAGGGTAATGAAAAACTGTTTTTT,CASAGQGNEKLFF,TRBD1,few,TRBV19,TRBJ1-4
TGTGCCTGGAGTGTTGGTCAGCCCCAGCATTTT,CAWSVGQPQHF,-,few,TRBV30,TRBJ1-5
TGCGCCAGCAGCTTGGCCCCCCCAGGGGGGGGTAATGAGCAGTTCTTC,CASSLAPPGGGNEQFF,-,few,TRBV5-1,TRBJ2-1
TGTGCCAGCAGTGTCACAGGGGGCAGATTGTTTTTT,CASSVTGGRLFF,TRBD1,-,TRBV27,TRBJ1-4
TGTGCCAGCAGCCTACAGGGGGGGAATTCACCCCTCCACTTT,CASSLQGGNSPLHF,TRBD1,-,TRBV2,TRBJ1-6
TGTGCCAGCAGCTTATACAGGGAATCGGTGTGGGAGCAGTACTTC,CASSLYRESVWEQYF,-,-,TRBV5-5,TRBJ2-7
TGCGCCAGCAGCTTGAGGGGGGCCGGGGCAGATACGCAGTATTTT,CASSLRGAGADTQYF,-,-,TRBV5-1,TRBJ2-3
TGTGCCAGCAGCTTAGACAGCGTAGGAGAGCAGTTCTTC,CASSLDSVGEQFF,-,-,TRBV7-2,TRBJ2-1
TGTGCCAGCAGCGCTCGTCGGGACAGGGCTTATGAAAAACTGTTTTTT,CASSARRDRAYEKLFF,TRBD1,-,TRBV5-6,TRBJ1-4
TGTGCCAGCAGCTTACCCAGGGGGCTTGAAGCTTTCTTT,CASSLPRGLEAFF,TRBD1,few,TRBV11-2,TRBJ1-1
TGTGCCAGCAGCTTCGAATACGAGCAGTACTTC,CASSFEYEQYF,-,-,TRBV5-6,TRBJ2-7
TGTGCCAGCAGCAACGTAGGGGGGGAAGCTTTCTTT,CASSNVGGEAFF,-,-,TRBV7-2,TRBJ1-1
TGTGCCAGCAGCCAGACACGACAGGCTAACTATGGCTACACCTTC,CASSQTRQANYGYTF,-,-,TRBV4-2,TRBJ1-2
TGTGCCAGCAGCCGCGGGGGGGGCGAAGAGACCCAGTACTTC,CASSRGGGEETQYF,TRBD2,once,TRBV11-3,TRBJ2-5
TGTGCCACCAGCAAGGGGTCCCGAGGCACCGGGGAGCTGTTTTTT,CATSKGSRGTGELFF,-,-,TRBV15,TRBJ2-2
TGTGCCAGCAGCGTGGCCCTGGGAGGGACCTACGAGCAGTACTTC,CASSVALGGTYEQYF,TRBD2,-,TRBV9,TRBJ2-7
TGTGCCAGCAGCCAGGGACAGACCCTGAGCTCCTACGAGCAGTACTTC,CASSQGQTLSSYEQYF,TRBD1,-,TRBV4-2,TRBJ2-7
TGTGCCAGCAGCTTACTTCGCCGGGATGAGCAGTTCTTC,CASSLLRRDEQFF,-,-,TRBV7-3,TRBJ2-1
TGTGCCAGCAGGGTCTCCACTAACTATGGCTACACCTTC,CASRVSTNYGYTF,-,medium-sized,TRBV6-1,TRBJ1-2
TGTGCCAGCACTTGGGGGAACCTAGGCGATACGCAGTATTTT,CASTWGNLGDTQYF,-,-,TRBV5-4,TRBJ2-3
TGTGCCAGCAGACCAGGCGGGAGCGGCAATCAGCCCCAGCATTTT,CASRPGGSGNQPQHF,-,few,TRBV27,TRBJ1-5
TGTGCCAGCAGTGTCCCGGGGGGGTACACCGATACGCAGTATTTT,CASSVPGGYTDTQYF,TRBD2,-,TRBV6-1,TRBJ2-3
TGTGCCAGCAGCATAGGTGAGAACACTGAAGCTTTCTTT,CASSIGENTEAFF,-,-,TRBV2,TRBJ1-1
TGTGCCAGCTCACCAGGACAAGAGCGCTATGGCTACACCTTC,CASSPGQERYGYTF,-,-,TRBV18,TRBJ1-2
TGTGCCAGCAGCAGAAGGGTAGGGGGGTCCCGCTACGAGCAGTACTTC,CASSRRVGGSRYEQYF,-,-,TRBV14,TRBJ2-7
TGTGCCAGTTCACGGGGGCAAGATACGCAGTATTTT,CASSRGQDTQYF,-,-,TRBV18,TRBJ2-3
TGTGCCATCAGTGAGTCTTACCCACAAGACACTGAAGCTTTCTTT,CAISESYPQDTEAFF,-,-,TRBV10-3,TRBJ1-1
TGTGCCAGCAGCCGAGGGACTAGCGGCGGTACGCAGTATTTT,CASSRGTSGGTQYF,TRBD2,-,TRBV11-2,TRBJ2-3
TGCAGCGTTTCGACAGGGGGCTCTCCTGAAGCTTTCTTT,CSVSTGGSPEAFF,TRBD1,-,TRBV29-1,TRBJ1-1
TGTGCCAGCAGCGCTCCCGGAGGGAATTCACCCCTCCACTTT,CASSAPGGNSPLHF,-,few,TRBV7-9,TRBJ1-6